The clone carrying this T cell receptor beta chain occurred a few times. No antigen is known for it. Germline-derived CDR1 and CDR2 are SEHNR and FQNEAQ (reference sequence). CDR3 length: 12 amino acids. These data belong to a study of blood T cells in healthy people across ages. Regarding the study as a whole: Both naive CD4+ cell counts and diversity were greater in long-lived donors than in aged donors.

The authors ran a second PCR of roughly 6 to 12 cycles using a sample-barcoded 5' primer and a J-beta primer mix. TCRdb passed the 5' RACE reads through MiXCR, listing each CDR3 protein once. The data show fewer than 2,000,000 distinct CDR3 sequences, with around 42% seen just once and about 23% held by the top ten. Per-sample yields of isolated PBMCs were at least 6 million. The chain is built from TRBV7-9 and TRBJ2-4; TRBD1 matches 9 bases. TRBJ2-7 matches the DNA end more closely, so the J call is doubtful. The sequencing input was blood. The sequence was obtained from a human donor in good health. DNA for the CDR3: TGTGCCACAGGACAGGGGCATGCCGAGCAGTACTTC. Its translation is CATGQGHAEQYF.